This T cell receptor beta chain derives from a study of blood T cell repertoires in COVID-19. Overall study: Donors in the United States, Italy and Spain gave samples during acute or convalescent COVID-19.

This table comes from immunoSEQ multiplex PCR, and its TCRdb copy is limited to in-frame clones, with some not included. The sample contains 200,000 to 300,000 clones, just under 85% of which appear only once. The CDR3 has 16 residues. CDR1 is SGHVS and CDR2 is FQNEAQ in the germline V gene. The V and J ends lost 1 base and 2 bases respectively, with 11 bases between them. Material: peripheral blood. The origin of this receptor is a woman between 55 and 75 years old with active or convalescent COVID-19. J is TRBJ2-2 and V is TRBV7-8; D is undetermined. This CDR3 is CASSLVTVPNTGELFF. The DNA of the CDR3 is TGTGCCAGCAGCTTAGTAACGGTCCCAAACACCGGGGAGCTGTTTTTT.